Listed here are 18 T cell receptor beta chains from one sample, sequenced in a study of T cells expressing NK-cell markers. From its re-call of the 5' RACE reads, TCRdb lists each CDR3 protein once, without DNA. Here the sample table reports 300,000 to 450,000 distinct CDR3 sequences. The sequenced material came from blood T cells: a sorted CD56 or NKG2C T cell subset, CD4+ or CD8+ T cells, or bulk PBMC T cells (not recorded which). These receptors all come from a man aged 18-70 years in good health.

This chain connects TRBV12-3 or TRBV12-4 to TRBJ2-7; TCRdb proposes TRBD1, but this gene call is untestable without DNA. This CDR3 is 11 amino acids long. CDR3 sequence reads: CASSSRQEQYF.

The chain combines TRBV7-2 with TRBJ2-7; TCRdb returns TRBD1, unconfirmable since there is no DNA. CDR1 is SGHTA and CDR2 is FQGNSA in the germline V gene. The CDR3 has 16 residues. Here the CDR3 reads CASSKLGTGTTYEQYF.

The chain recombines TRBV20-1 with TRBJ2-5; the D gene TCRdb calls, TRBD2, cannot be checked with no DNA. This CDR3 region has 12 residues. Germline CDR1 reads DFQATT; CDR2 reads SNEGSKA (reference sequence). Here the CDR3 reads CSARTSTETQYF.

The chain joins TRBV20-1 to TRBJ2-7; TCRdb proposes TRBD2, but this gene call is untestable without DNA. Germline-derived CDR1 and CDR2 are DFQATT and SNEGSKA (reference sequence). The length of the CDR3 is 14 residues. The CDR3 region is CSARSAGGPYEQYF.

The V call is TRBV3-1, the J call TRBJ1-1; TCRdb reports TRBD1, a call that lacks DNA to check it against. This CDR3 comprises 12 residues. Germline V gives CDR1 LGHDT, CDR2 YNNKEL (reference sequence). The CDR3 here is CASSLSGARSFF.

V is TRBV12-3 or TRBV12-4 and J is TRBJ2-1; TCRdb outputs TRBD1, but without DNA this stays unchecked. The CDR3 loop spans 15 amino acids. CDR3 residues: CASSSGRIGYNEQFF.

The rearrangement joins TRBV7-2 to TRBJ2-7; TCRdb outputs TRBD1, but without DNA this stays unchecked. The CDR3 consists of 15 residues. The V gene's germline CDR1 is SGHTA and CDR2 FQGNSA. CDR3 residues: CASSPRRGDAYEQYF.

The CDR3: CASKTTTTDTQYF. This chain uses TRBV6-2 or TRBV6-3 with TRBJ2-3; TCRdb indicates TRBD2, and absent DNA this call remains unverified. CDR1 and CDR2 (germline): MNHEY, SVGEGT. There are 13 residues in the CDR3.

The genes are TRBV18 and TRBJ2-7. This CDR3 spans 15 amino acids. Germline lookup yields CDR1 KGHSH and CDR2 LQKENI. The CDR3 loop reads CASSPPLASAYEQYF.

The J gene is TRBJ2-5, the V gene TRBV24-1; the D call from TCRdb, TRBD1, cannot be confirmed without DNA. CDR1 KGHDR and CDR2 SFDVKD come from the germline V gene. The CDR3 is made up of 14 amino acids. CDR3 protein: CATRPGTGKETQYF.

The CDR3 spells CSARTNSEQYF. The chain joins TRBV20-1 to TRBJ2-7. The germline gives CDR1 DFQATT, CDR2 SNEGSKA (reference sequence). The CDR3 runs 11 residues.

V and J are TRBV6-1 and TRBJ2-7; TCRdb's D gene call, TRBD2, goes unchecked for lack of DNA. The CDR3 runs 14 residues. Per germline, CDR1 MNHNS and CDR2 SASEGT. The chain's CDR3 is CASIGASGNYEQYF.

The chain employs TRBV11-2 and TRBJ1-1. This CDR3 is 13 amino acids long. Germline V gives CDR1 SGHAT, CDR2 FQNNGV. The CDR3 sequence is CASSVKTNTEAFF.

This sequence joins TRBV9 and TRBJ2-1. Germline V gives CDR1 SGDLS, CDR2 YYNGEE. The CDR3 contains 15 residues. CDR3 sequence reads: CASSVDIKSYNEQFF.

The chain is built from TRBV7-2 and TRBJ2-3; the TCRdb call, TRBD1, lacks DNA for checking. Germline V gene sequence: CDR1 SGHTA, CDR2 FQGNSA. The CDR3 has 16 amino acids. The CDR3 spells CASSLAGDRATDTQYF.

The chain couples TRBV24-1 to TRBJ2-3; with no DNA, the TCRdb D assignment of TRBD2 cannot be verified. CDR3 length: 12 residues. Germline lookup yields CDR1 KGHDR and CDR2 SFDVKD. The CDR3 loop is CATRDYQNTQYF.

The chain joins TRBV7-3 to TRBJ2-1; TCRdb names TRBD2, which stays unverified in the absence of DNA. CDR3 length: 16 residues. Germline-derived CDR1 and CDR2 are SGHTA and FQGTGA. This chain's CDR3 is CASSLSSGRSYNEQFF.

The chain employs TRBV28 and TRBJ1-6; absent DNA, TCRdb's TRBD1 call cannot be checked. CDR3 length equals 15 residues. Germline values: CDR1 MDHEN, CDR2 SYDVKM. The CDR3 sequence is CASSLAPGMNSPLHF.